Shown below are 30 T cell receptor beta chains from a single sample sequenced in a study of CD39 and CD103 CD8 tumor-infiltrating T cells. Data came from immunoSEQ multiplex PCR; TCRdb stores just in-frame clones and leaves some out. Among approximately 2,900 clones listed, about four fifths were seen once. Sequencing input: CD39- CD103- CD8+ T cells sorted from the tumor. Subset reported: CD103-CD39- double-negative CD45RA- CD8 T cells. The receptors were sampled from a human donor with head and neck squamous cell carcinoma.

This chain joins TRBV11-2 and TRBJ2-1, with 13 bases that match TRBD2. After removal of 5 bases from V and 4 bases from J, the junction contained 5 bases not matched to a gene. The CDR3 sequence is 16 residues long. CDR1 is SGHAT, CDR2 FQNNGV, per germline. CDR3 coding DNA: TGTGCCAGCAGCCAGCGACTAGCGGGGGGATACAATGAGCAGTTCTTC. Translation: CASSQRLAGGYNEQFF. Full variable domain (outside the CDR3, taken from reference TRBV11-2 and TRBJ2-1): EAGVAQSPRYKIIEKRQSVAFWCNPISGHATLYWYQQILGQGPKLLIQFQNNGVVDDSQLPKDRFSAERLKGVDSTLKIQPAKLEDSAVYLCASSQRLAGGYNEQFFGPGTRLTVL.

CDR3 sequence: CATSRDLGLAVDTQYF. CDR3 sequence (DNA): TGTGCCACCAGCAGAGATCTTGGACTAGCAGTAGATACGCAGTATTTT. The genes are TRBV15 and TRBJ2-3, with TRBD2 matching over 8 bases. This CDR3 is built from 16 residues. The germline gives CDR1 LNHNV, CDR2 YYDKDF (reference sequence). After removal of 0 bases from V and 5 bases from J, the junction contained 7 bases not matched to a gene.

This chain connects TRBV7-8 to TRBJ2-6; 9 bases match TRBD2. The germline CDR1 and CDR2 sequences are SGHVS and FQNEAQ. J lost 0 bases, V lost 5 bases, and 11 bases had no gene match. The CDR3 runs to 19 residues. The CDR3 nucleotides are TGTGCCAGCAGCCGTGGATTAGCGGGGGCCGGCTCTGGGGCCAACGTCCTGACTTTC. Its translation is CASSRGLAGAGSGANVLTF. Full variable domain (rest looked up from reference TRBV7-8 and TRBJ2-6): GAGVSQSPRYKVAKRGQDVALRCDPISGHVSLFWYQQALGQGPEFLTYFQNEAQLDKSGLPSDRFFAERPEGSVSTLKIQRTQQEDSAVYLCASSRGLAGAGSGANVLTFGAGSRLTVL.

The chain has TRBV21-1 and TRBJ2-3; the D call in the table, TRBD2, was not verified against the DNA. TRBV21-1 is a pseudogene locus. This CDR3 has 17 residues. CDR3 nucleotides: TGTGCCAGCAAGAAAGCCGTAGCGGGGGGCCCTCCCGATACGCAGTATTTT. Translating it yields CASKKAVAGGPPDTQYF.

The chain joins TRBV9 to TRBJ2-3, with TRBD2 identical over 10 bases. With V trimmed by 0 bases and J by 1 base, 5 bases remained unmatched. The germline CDR1 and CDR2 sequences are SGDLS and YYNGEE. This CDR3 region has 17 residues. The CDR3 DNA is TGTGCCAGCAGCGTAGGGGACGGACTAGCGGGCACAGATACGCAGTATTTT. Protein product: CASSVGDGLAGTDTQYF.

The CDR3 DNA reads as TGTGCCAGCAGTTACGGTACAGGGGAGGTAGAGACCCAGTACTTC. It codes for CASSYGTGEVETQYF. The rearrangement uses TRBV6-5 and TRBJ2-5; D might be TRBD1 (7 bases). This CDR3 has 15 amino acids. From germline, CDR1 is MNHEY and CDR2 SVGAGI. V shed 2 bases and J shed 4 bases, with 14 bases lying between them.

The chain employs TRBV2 and TRBJ2-7; D perhaps matches TRBD2 (5 bases). The CDR3 is made up of 15 amino acids. The V gene's germline CDR1 is SNHLY and CDR2 FYNNEI. V dropped 8 bases and J dropped 2 bases, with 19 bases sitting between them. As DNA, the CDR3 is TGTGCCAGCGAGGGCGAAAGGCCCGACCCCTACGAGCAGTACTTC. It codes for CASEGERPDPYEQYF.

The rearrangement joins TRBV4-3 to TRBJ2-5, with 8 bases that match TRBD2. The CDR3 is 19 amino acids. CDR1 is LGHNA and CDR2 is YSLEER in the germline V gene. V shed 1 base and J 0 bases; nucleotides not matched to a gene: 13. The CDR3 region has the DNA TGCGCCAGCAGCCAAGCCCTGACTGACGAGCGGGGGAACCAAGAGACCCAGTACTTC. Amino acid sequence: CASSQALTDERGNQETQYF.

The genes are TRBV9 and TRBJ2-3, with 8 bases fitting TRBD2. This CDR3 has 15 amino acids. The ends lost 6 bases at V and 1 base at J; junction bases unmatched: 7. CDR1 and CDR2 from the germline V gene are SGDLS and YYNGEE. Written as DNA, the CDR3 is TGTGCCAGCACAAGTAGCGGGGAGGGCACAGATACGCAGTATTTT. Its protein is CASTSSGEGTDTQYF.

The V call is TRBV19, the J call TRBJ1-1, with 9 positions matching TRBD1. The CDR3 spans 13 residues. Trimming removed 5 bases from V and 6 bases from J; junction bases left unmatched: 4. In germline, CDR1 is LNHDA, CDR2 SQIVND (reference sequence). The CDR3 DNA reads as TGTGCCAGTAGTGAACAGGGGGCCCCTGAAGCTTTCTTT. Its protein product is CASSEQGAPEAFF.

This sequence joins TRBV6-1 and TRBJ2-2, with 8 positions matching TRBD2. V was pared by 7 bases and J by 3 bases, with 4 bases of the junction left unmatched. The germline gives CDR1 MNHNS, CDR2 SASEGT. The CDR3 is 14 residues long. The CDR3: CASNGGADTGELFF. DNA of the CDR3: TGTGCCAGCAACGGGGGGGCCGACACCGGGGAGCTGTTTTTT.

The gene calls are TRBV7-9 and TRBJ2-1; 9 bases are shared with TRBD2. The CDR3 has 14 amino acids. From germline, CDR1 is SEHNR and CDR2 FQNEAQ (reference sequence). The V gene end was trimmed by 5 bases and the J gene end by 5 bases; junction bases not matched to a gene: 4. In nucleotides, the CDR3 is TGTGCCAGCAGCCGTGGACTAGCGCACAATGAGCAGTTCTTC. Its translation: CASSRGLAHNEQFF. Looking up the rest from reference TRBV7-9 and TRBJ2-1 gives the full variable domain: DTGVSQNPRHKITKRGQNVTFRCDPISEHNRLYWYRQTLGQGPEFLTYFQNEAQLEKSRLLSDRFSAERPKGSFSTLEIQRTEQGDSAMYLCASSRGLAHNEQFFGPGTRLTVL.

The V gene is TRBV19, the J gene TRBJ1-1, with D perhaps TRBD1 (6 bases). Germline loops: CDR1 LNHDA, CDR2 SQIVND (reference sequence). Trimming stripped 4 bases from V and 4 bases from J, with 16 bases between. The CDR3 consists of 15 residues. The CDR3 reads CASSTWDTAGTEAFF. The CDR3 DNA sequence: TGTGCCAGTAGTACCTGGGACACTGCCGGCACTGAAGCTTTCTTT.

This chain links TRBV6-7 with TRBJ2-3; 13 nucleotides align to TRBD2. TRBV6-7 is placed among ORFs of uncertain function. V was clipped by 6 bases and J by 1 base; unmatched bases: 1. CDR3 length: 15 residues. CDR3 region: CASSGLAGGTDTQYF. The DNA for the CDR3 is TGTGCCAGCAGCGGACTAGCGGGGGGCACAGATACGCAGTATTTT.

Relative to its sample, this clone is medium-sized. The V and J genes are TRBV7-9 and TRBJ1-4; maybe TRBD1 (6 bases). Trimming shortened V by 5 bases and J by 2 bases, and 15 bases separated the two germline ends. Germline V lookup: CDR1 SEHNR, CDR2 FQNEAQ (reference sequence). This CDR3 has 16 residues. The CDR3 sequence: CASSDRTGLTNEKLFF. CDR3 sequence (DNA): TGTGCCAGCAGCGACCGTACAGGGTTGACTAATGAAAAACTGTTTTTT.

The chain couples TRBV2 to TRBJ1-5; no clear D. Trimming took off 3 bases at V and 4 bases at J, with 13 bases between the two ends. Germline CDR1 reads SNHLY; CDR2 reads FYNNEI. The CDR3 covers 15 residues. For the CDR3, the DNA is TGTGCCAGCAGTGACTCCGCCACAAATAATCAGCCCCAGCATTTT. This codes for CASSDSATNNQPQHF.

V gene TRBV7-9 combines with J gene TRBJ2-7; the D gene is possibly TRBD2 (6 bases). Trimming left V 1 base short and J 2 bases short, with 12 bases between. The V gene's germline CDR1 is SEHNR and CDR2 FQNEAQ (reference sequence). The CDR3 contains 15 residues. In DNA, the CDR3 is TGTGCCAGCAGCTTAGTGTTGGGGGGAACCTACGAGCAGTACTTC. Translated, it gives CASSLVLGGTYEQYF.

The chain links TRBV5-4 to TRBJ2-1; possible D gene TRBD2, 5 bases. Germline V gives CDR1 SGHNT, CDR2 YYREEE (reference sequence). The germline V and J ends were trimmed by 0 bases and 8 bases, with 6 bases remaining between them. The CDR3 extends over 12 amino acids. Here the CDR3 reads CASSLAGDEQFF. DNA of the CDR3: TGTGCCAGCAGCTTGGCCGGGGATGAGCAGTTCTTC.

This CDR3 is CASSGGSLWGRTDMNTEAFF. As DNA, the CDR3 is TGTGCCAGCAGCGGAGGCTCGCTCTGGGGCCGGACAGATATGAACACTGAAGCTTTCTTT. The chain is built from TRBV9 and TRBJ1-1; D might be TRBD1 (6 bases). With 3 bases removed from V and 0 bases from J, the gap between germline ends came to 27 bases. CDR1 and CDR2 (germline): SGDLS, YYNGEE. The CDR3 length is 20 residues.

This sequence joins TRBV7-2 and TRBJ2-1; the match to TRBD2 covers 10 bases. The CDR3 contains 20 residues. The junction had 18 bases not matched to a gene; V was cut back by 0 bases and J by 7 bases. The V gene's germline CDR1 is SGHTA and CDR2 FQGNSA. The CDR3, as DNA: TGTGCCAGCAGCTTAGCAGTCCCTAGGAAGGCTAGCGGGGGTTGGAATGAGCAGTTCTTC. Its translation is CASSLAVPRKASGGWNEQFF.

A single count supports this clone. The chain recombines TRBV12-5 with TRBJ2-7; no clear D gene. Germline values: CDR1 LGHNT, CDR2 FRNRAP. This CDR3 region has 11 residues. Trimming took 4 bases from V and 4 from J, leaving 5 bases between them. CDR3 in amino acids: CASGSSYEQYF. The CDR3 bases are TGTGCTAGTGGTTCCAGTTACGAGCAGTACTTC.

CDR3 DNA sequence: TGTGCCAGTAGTATAGGGGGACAATCCTACGAGCAGTACTTC. Its protein product is CASSIGGQSYEQYF. The chain recombines TRBV19 with TRBJ2-7; D might be TRBD1 (6 bases). The CDR3 runs 14 residues. Trimming pared 1 base from V and 1 base from J, leaving 8 bases between. The germline CDR1 and CDR2 sequences are LNHDA and SQIVND (reference sequence).

This clone was counted between two and nine times. The V and J genes are TRBV27 and TRBJ2-3; 8 bases fit TRBD1. The germline V gene encodes CDR1 MNHEY and CDR2 SMNVEV (reference sequence). V was clipped by 5 bases and J by 1 base; unmatched bases: 8. The CDR3 length is 16 residues. The CDR3 region is CASSTSGGTGTDTQYF. The CDR3 nucleotides are TGTGCCAGCAGTACTTCAGGGGGCACGGGCACAGATACGCAGTATTTT.

This clone was counted a few times. This chain joins TRBV9 and TRBJ1-2; TRBD1 matches at 7 bases. The V gene's germline CDR1 is SGDLS and CDR2 YYNGEE. The CDR3 has 15 amino acids. V lost 4 bases, J lost 7 bases, and 13 bases stayed unmatched. This CDR3 is CASSPGTDPTSGYTF. The CDR3 nucleotides are TGTGCCAGCAGCCCTGGGACAGATCCAACTAGTGGCTACACCTTC.

In this sample, this clone turned up a few times. The chain joins TRBV7-9 to TRBJ2-3; D perhaps matches TRBD1 (6 bases). CDR3 length equals 14 residues. Looked up from germline, CDR1 is SEHNR and CDR2 is FQNEAQ (reference sequence). Deletions cut 5 bases from V and 2 bases from J, with 11 bases between. The DNA for the CDR3 is TGTGCCAGCAGCCTATACAGGGACACAGATACGCAGTATTTT. Amino acids: CASSLYRDTDTQYF.

Written as DNA, the CDR3 is TGTGCCAGCACCACACAGGGGTCATCCTACAATGAGCAGTTCTTC. Its translation: CASTTQGSSYNEQFF. The chain recombines TRBV2 with TRBJ2-1; 7 positions match TRBD1. The CDR3 sequence is 15 residues long. Germline values: CDR1 SNHLY, CDR2 FYNNEI. V dropped 7 bases and J dropped 1; count of bases not matched to a gene: 7.

The V gene is TRBV10-1, the J gene TRBJ1-1; no definite D call. In germline, CDR1 is WNHNN, CDR2 SYGVQD (reference sequence). The CDR3 extends over 15 amino acids. The V gene lost 0 bases and the J gene lost 1 base, with 9 bases spanning the gap. The CDR3 protein is CASSESFGSNTEAFF. The CDR3 DNA follows: TGCGCCAGCAGTGAGTCGTTCGGGTCGAACACTGAAGCTTTCTTT.

This rearrangement joins TRBV27 to TRBJ2-2; perhaps TRBD2 as D (6 bases). Trimming stripped 5 bases from V and 5 bases from J, with 18 bases between. From germline, CDR1 is MNHEY and CDR2 SMNVEV (reference sequence). CDR3 size: 16 residues. The chain's CDR3 is CASSAHVGAGTGELFF. In DNA form, the CDR3 reads TGTGCCAGCAGTGCCCATGTCGGGGCGGGGACCGGGGAGCTGTTTTTT.

V is TRBV27 and J is TRBJ1-4, with D possibly matching TRBD1 (6 bases). Germline CDR1 reads MNHEY; CDR2 reads SMNVEV (reference sequence). CDR3 length equals 15 residues. The ends were cut back, 5 bases at V and 4 bases at J, with 14 bases in the middle. This CDR3 reads CASSKTTGINEKLFF. DNA of the CDR3: TGTGCCAGCAGTAAAACCACAGGGATTAATGAAAAACTGTTTTTT. Looking up the rest from reference TRBV27 and TRBJ1-4 gives the full variable domain: EAQVTQNPRYLITVTGKKLTVTCSQNMNHEYMSWYRQDPGLGLRQIYYSMNVEVTDKGDVPEGYKVSRKEKRNFPLILESPSPNQTSLYFCASSKTTGINEKLFFGSGTQLSVL.

This chain connects TRBV10-3 to TRBJ2-1; tentatively, D is TRBD1 (6 bases). The V gene's germline CDR1 is ENHRY and CDR2 SYGVKD. The CDR3 runs 15 residues. V dropped 6 bases and J dropped 12 bases, with 24 bases sitting between them. The CDR3: CAIRTTGTRGFGQFF. CDR3 nucleotides: TGTGCCATCAGAACCACCGGGACAAGGGGCTTTGGGCAGTTCTTC.